This T cell receptor beta chain was sequenced during a study of T cells expressing NK-cell markers. Regarding the study as a whole: Whether expanded NKG2C+ T cell clones recognized HCMV stayed uncertain.

Making the TCR beta cDNA relied on 5'RACE template switching with UMIs. TCRdb reworked the 5' RACE reads into one entry per CDR3 protein, no DNA. The sample has almost 450,000 distinct CDR3 sequences. Germline V CDR1 and CDR2: MNHEY, SVGAGI. The CDR3 runs to 16 residues. As regards this clonotype: Antigen specificity is unknown.

V gene TRBV6-5 combines with J gene TRBJ2-7; the TCRdb call, TRBD2, lacks DNA for checking. Sequences were obtained from blood T cells: a sorted CD56 or NKG2C T cell subset, CD4+ or CD8+ T cells, or bulk PBMC T cells (not recorded which). The TCR comes from a woman between 18 and 70 years old in good health. CDR3: CASSYSSSGSSYEQYF.